The 15 T cell receptor beta chains given below trace back to one sample, sequenced in a study of T cells in localized non-small cell lung cancer. The assay was immunoSEQ multiplex PCR, and TCRdb's table has in-frame clones only and misses some. The sample includes some 2,600 clones, roughly a quarter of them seen just once. Sequencing used lung tumor tissue, obtained before any cancer treatment. The receptors derive from an older female donor with stage I lung adenocarcinoma.

V is TRBV10-3 and J is TRBJ2-4, with 7 positions matching TRBD1. The germline gives CDR1 ENHRY, CDR2 SYGVKD. Losses at the gene ends were 0 bases for V and 6 bases for J; bases not matched to a gene: 11. The CDR3 length is 17 residues. This CDR3 reads CAISESGQPLGRNIQYF. The CDR3 bases are TGTGCCATCAGTGAGTCGGGACAGCCGTTGGGAAGAAACATTCAGTACTTC.

The chain links TRBV6-8 to TRBJ2-7, with a tentative D call TRBD1 (6 bases). This CDR3 region has 15 residues. Trimming took 10 bases from V and 3 from J, leaving 22 bases between them. CDR1 MNHGY and CDR2 SAAAGT come from the germline V gene. CDR3 DNA: TGTGCCACAGCCCCTCCGGGGACAAAGTACTACGAGCAGTACTTC. It codes for CATAPPGTKYYEQYF.

The J gene is TRBJ1-1, the V gene TRBV11-3; D remains ambiguous. Trimming pared 0 bases from V and 8 bases from J, leaving 13 bases between. The CDR3 sequence is 14 residues long. The germline V gene encodes CDR1 SGHNT and CDR2 YENEEA. DNA for the CDR3: TGTGCCAGCAGCTTAGATGTTACGGCCAGAGAAGCTTTCTTT. It translates to CASSLDVTAREAFF.

The J gene is TRBJ2-1, the V gene TRBV19; D might be TRBD1 or TRBD2, each matching 5 bases. The V gene's germline CDR1 is LNHDA and CDR2 SQIVND (reference sequence). This CDR3 has 12 amino acids. V lost 6 bases to trimming and J lost 5 bases, with 8 bases between them. This CDR3 reads CASRGDHNEQFF. The CDR3 DNA follows: TGTGCCAGTAGGGGGGACCACAATGAGCAGTTCTTC.

This clone was seen only a few times. The CDR3 region is CASTVPSGANYGYTF. Written as DNA, the CDR3 is TGTGCCAGCACCGTACCTTCAGGGGCTAACTATGGCTACACCTTC. The chain employs TRBV28 and TRBJ1-2; tentatively, D is TRBD1 (6 bases). V dropped 7 bases and J dropped 0 bases, with 15 bases sitting between them. This CDR3 spans 15 amino acids. The germline V gene has CDR1 MDHEN and CDR2 SYDVKM.

The chain joins TRBV19 to TRBJ1-4; 7 bases align to TRBD1. In germline, CDR1 is LNHDA, CDR2 SQIVND (reference sequence). The CDR3 loop spans 15 amino acids. J was trimmed by 3 bases and V by 6 bases; bases with no gene match: 7. CDR3 protein: CASSQTGAANEKLFF. CDR3 in DNA: TGTGCCAGTAGCCAAACAGGGGCTGCTAATGAAAAACTGTTTTTT.

The genes are TRBV29-1 and TRBJ2-3; TRBD2 might be the D (6 bases). The CDR3 has 13 amino acids. The ends were cut back, 5 bases at V and 0 bases at J, with 9 bases in the middle. Germline lookup yields CDR1 SQVTM and CDR2 ANQGSEA. CDR3 nucleotides: TGCAGCGTTCGCGGGGCTAGCACAGATACGCAGTATTTT. Translated, it gives CSVRGASTDTQYF.

The chain links TRBV10-3 to TRBJ2-1; unclear D gene. This CDR3 spans 14 amino acids. V was clipped by 0 bases and J by 4 bases, with 7 bases between them. The germline V gene has CDR1 ENHRY and CDR2 SYGVKD. The DNA of the CDR3 is TGTGCCATCAGTGAGTCAGGGAAATACAATGAGCAGTTCTTC. It is translated as CAISESGKYNEQFF.

This clone was recorded a few times. V usage is TRBV19 and J usage is TRBJ1-6, with D unclear. Deletions cut 4 bases from V and 0 bases from J, with 4 bases between. Germline assignment: CDR1 LNHDA and CDR2 SQIVND (reference sequence). This CDR3 is 14 amino acids long. This chain's CDR3 is CASSRSSYNSPLHF. CDR3 nucleotides: TGTGCCAGTAGTAGGAGCTCCTATAATTCACCCCTCCACTTT. Full variable domain (missing parts from reference TRBV19 and TRBJ1-6): DGGITQSPKYLFRKEGQNVTLSCEQNLNHDAMYWYRQDPGQGLRLIYYSQIVNDFQKGDIAEGYSVSREKKESFPLTVTSAQKNPTAFYLCASSRSSYNSPLHFGNGTRLTVT.

A few counts support this clone. The V and J genes are TRBV6-8 and TRBJ1-1; 7 bases are shared with TRBD1. The CDR3 length is 14 residues. Germline values: CDR1 MNHGY, CDR2 SAAAGT. Trimming removed 7 bases from V and 2 bases from J; junction bases left unmatched: 7. CDR3 DNA: TGTGCCAGCACAAACACAGGGGCCAACACTGAAGCTTTCTTT. Amino acid sequence: CASTNTGANTEAFF.

The chain joins TRBV11-3 to TRBJ1-3; 7 bases align to TRBD1. CDR3 size: 14 residues. With 5 bases clipped from V and 8 bases from J, the junction kept 9 bases outside the gene matches. Germline-derived CDR1 and CDR2 are SGHNT and YENEEA. In DNA, the CDR3 is TGTGCCAGCAGCCCATGGACAGGTGGGGACACCATATATTTT. It specifies CASSPWTGGDTIYF.

The chain has TRBV6-8 and TRBJ1-4, with unresolved D. CDR3 size: 13 residues. Germline V lookup: CDR1 MNHGY, CDR2 SAAAGT. The V and J ends lost 5 bases and 8 bases respectively, with 12 bases between them. The DNA for the CDR3 is TGTGCCAGCAGTGGTCGGAGATACGAAAAACTGTTTTTT. Its protein is CASSGRRYEKLFF.

V and J are TRBV19 and TRBJ2-7, with a weak D call TRBD2 (5 bases). The CDR3 covers 14 residues. Germline CDR1 LNHDA, CDR2 SQIVND (reference sequence). V lost 4 bases to trimming and J lost 7 bases, with 17 bases between them. The CDR3 here is CASSSHRGRGEQYF. In DNA, the CDR3 is TGTGCCAGTAGTAGCCACCGTGGGCGCGGGGAGCAGTACTTC.

J is TRBJ2-1 and V is TRBV30; TRBD1 aligns across 7 bases. This CDR3 comprises 16 residues. Germline lookup yields CDR1 GTSNPN and CDR2 SVGIG (reference sequence). J was trimmed by 3 bases and V by 0 bases; bases with no gene match: 8. CDR3 region: CAWSVLLQGLYNEQFF. The CDR3 DNA reads as TGTGCCTGGAGTGTACTTTTACAGGGGCTCTACAATGAGCAGTTCTTC.

This clone was recorded a few times. The chain uses TRBV15 and TRBJ2-7, with D perhaps TRBD2 (5 bases). The germline V gene encodes CDR1 LNHNV and CDR2 YYDKDF (reference sequence). V was trimmed by 0 bases and J by 4 bases, leaving 10 bases between them. The CDR3 sequence is 14 residues long. CDR3 in amino acids: CATSRDRAVYEQYF. The CDR3 DNA is TGTGCCACCAGCAGAGATCGAGCGGTGTACGAGCAGTACTTC. Variable domain in full (rest from reference TRBV15 and TRBJ2-7): DAMVIQNPRYQVTQFGKPVTLSCSQTLNHNVMYWYQQKSSQAPKLLFHYYDKDFNNEADTPDNFQSRRPNTSFCFLDIRSPGLGDTAMYLCATSRDRAVYEQYFGPGTRLTVT.